Below are 14 T cell receptor beta chains sequenced from a single sample in a study of post-analysis software for immune sequencing data. Whole-study findings and limits: Patients carried roughly five TRBV segments more frequently than controls did, and TRBV5-6, TRBV5-1 and TRBV20-1 were among them.

Unique molecular identifiers had been added to the TCR beta cDNA libraries. In TCRdb, the PCR reads were re-called with MiXCR into one record per CDR3 protein. This sample has about 820,000 distinct CDR3 sequences, with approximately 53% found just once. Their target antigens are unknown. Input material: blood. The receptors were gathered from a girl aged 5 to 17 with multiple sclerosis.

V and J are TRBV18 and TRBJ2-4; 7 bases fit TRBD2. The DNA end favors TRBJ2-7, so the J call may be wrong. Germline assignment: CDR1 KGHSH and CDR2 LQKENI. This CDR3 spans 14 amino acids. In DNA form, the CDR3 reads TGTGCCAGCTCACTAGCCGGGACTAACGACGAGCAGTACTTC. Protein product: CASSLAGTNDEQYF.

This clonotype was seen more than once but under ten times. The rearrangement joins TRBV5-1 to TRBJ2-1, with D tentatively TRBD2 (5 bases). This CDR3 comprises 19 residues. In germline, CDR1 is SGHRS, CDR2 YFSETQ. The V end was cut by 5 bases, the J end by 6 bases, with 30 bases between. CDR3 sequence (DNA): TGCGCCAGCAGTTTTAACGGAGGCCTCCAAGATGTGGTAGGCAATGAGCAGTTCTTC. It translates to CASSFNGGLQDVVGNEQFF.

This chain uses TRBV6-4 with TRBJ2-1, with 11 bases identical to TRBD2. CDR3 size: 16 residues. Germline V gene data show CDR1 as MRHNA and CDR2 as SNTAGT. V was pared by 1 base and J by 3 bases, with 2 bases of the junction left unmatched. CDR3 sequence reads: CASSDFGLAGYNEQFF. CDR3 bases: TGTGCCAGCAGTGACTTCGGACTAGCGGGCTACAATGAGCAGTTCTTC.

The V and J genes are TRBV7-2 and TRBJ2-3; TRBD2 matches at 8 bases. CDR3 length: 14 amino acids. V shed 8 bases and J 8 bases; nucleotides not matched to a gene: 12. Germline loops: CDR1 SGHTA, CDR2 FQGNSA. Here the CDR3 reads CASESGGKRGTQYF. CDR3 coding DNA: TGTGCCAGCGAGTCGGGGGGGAAAAGGGGTACGCAGTATTTT. The entire variable domain, with the rest obtained from reference TRBV7-2 and TRBJ2-3, is as follows: GAGVSQSPSNKVTEKGKDVELRCDPISGHTALYWYRQSLGQGLEFLIYFQGNSAPDKSGLPSDRFSAERTGGSVSTLTIQRTQQEDSAVYLCASESGGKRGTQYFGPGTRLTVL.

CDR3: CASSYSGGAFGYYEQYF. The CDR3 nucleotides read TGTGCCAGCAGCTATAGCGGGGGGGCCTTCGGTTACTACGAGCAGTACTTC. The gene calls are TRBV12-3 or TRBV12-4 and TRBJ2-7; TRBD2 matches at 11 bases. The CDR3 loop spans 17 amino acids. Unmatched junction bases numbered 13, after V lost 6 bases and J lost 3 bases.

This clonotype was counted only a few times. The chain couples TRBV15 to TRBJ2-3, with TRBD2 matching 8 bases. The germline CDR1 and CDR2 sequences are LNHNV and YYDKDF (reference sequence). V trimming: 0 bases; J trimming: 0 bases; junction bases outside the gene matches: 2. This CDR3 region has 16 residues. This CDR3 is CATSRELAVSTDTQYF. Written as DNA, the CDR3 is TGTGCCACCAGCAGAGAACTAGCGGTTAGCACAGATACGCAGTATTTT.

This clonotype has just a few counts. CDR3 DNA sequence: TGCAGCGTTGTATTACGCGGTGAGAACACCCAGTACTTC. Translated, it gives CSVVLRGENTQYF. This chain uses TRBV29-1 with TRBJ2-5; the D is unclear. Per the germline V gene, CDR1 is SQVTM and CDR2 is ANQGSEA. V was clipped by 4 bases and J by 8 bases, with 17 bases between them. The CDR3 contains 13 residues. Combining the CDR3 with reference TRBV29-1 and TRBJ2-5 gives the whole variable domain SAVISQKPSRDICQRGTSLTIQCQVDSQVTMMFWYRQQPGQSLTLIATANQGSEATYESGFVIDKFPISRPNLTFSTLTVSNMSPEDSSIYLCSVVLRGENTQYFGPGTRLLVL.

The rearrangement joins TRBV7-9 to TRBJ1-4; TRBD1 might be the D (6 bases). CDR1 and CDR2 (germline): SEHNR, FQNEAQ (reference sequence). The germline V and J ends were trimmed by 4 bases and 4 bases, with 13 bases remaining between them. This CDR3 has 15 amino acids. The CDR3 DNA follows: TGTGCCAGCAGCTCCGGACAGTCGGGTAATGAAAAACTGTTTTTT. Translating it yields CASSSGQSGNEKLFF. Drawing the rest from reference TRBV7-9 and TRBJ1-4, the complete variable domain is DTGVSQNPRHKITKRGQNVTFRCDPISEHNRLYWYRQTLGQGPEFLTYFQNEAQLEKSRLLSDRFSAERPKGSFSTLEIQRTEQGDSAMYLCASSSGQSGNEKLFFGSGTQLSVL.

The chain recombines TRBV5-1 with TRBJ2-3; no reliable D call. Germline CDR1 and CDR2: SGHRS and YFSETQ. This CDR3 comprises 16 residues. V gave up 0 bases and J gave up 0 bases, with 11 bases separating them. The CDR3 DNA sequence: TGCGCCAGCAGCTTGGACCCCCCAATGAGCACAGATACGCAGTATTTT. Its translation is CASSLDPPMSTDTQYF.

The V call is TRBV20-1, the J call TRBJ1-2; D not certain. Deletions cut 3 bases from V and 6 bases from J, with 8 bases between. The CDR3 totals 11 residues. Germline assignment: CDR1 DFQATT and CDR2 SNEGSKA (reference sequence). CDR3 loop: CSARWTDGYTF. The CDR3 DNA sequence: TGCAGTGCTAGGTGGACGGATGGCTACACCTTC.

The chain joins TRBV7-9 to TRBJ2-5; D gene uncertain. Trimming removed 4 bases from V and 0 bases from J, with 9 bases in between. The CDR3 spans 14 residues. The V gene's germline CDR1 is SEHNR and CDR2 FQNEAQ (reference sequence). In DNA, the CDR3 is TGTGCCAGCAGCTGGTCGATAAACCAAGAGACCCAGTACTTC. Protein: CASSWSINQETQYF.

This clonotype has only one observation. V gene TRBV7-3 combines with J gene TRBJ2-2; D possibly uses TRBD1 or TRBD2 (5 bases each). Trimming cost V 5 bases and J 1 base, with 17 bases left between them. Germline V gives CDR1 SGHTA, CDR2 FQGTGA. This CDR3 is built from 17 residues. The CDR3 DNA is TGTGCCAGCAGCAAAAATCCCGGGACGGGGAACACCGGGGAGCTGTTTTTT. Translating it yields CASSKNPGTGNTGELFF.

With regard to this clonotype: The conserved final phenylalanine or tryptophan is absent from the CDR3, which likely points to a read error. The gene calls are TRBV29-1 and TRBJ2-7, with a weak D call TRBD1 (7 bases). Trimming left V 4 bases short and J 6 bases short, with 22 bases between. Germline assignment: CDR1 SQVTM and CDR2 ANQGSEA. The CDR3 is made up of 15 amino acids. The CDR3 loop is CSVVGQAWVGGEQYL. CDR3 nucleotides: TGCAGCGTTGTAGGACAGGCCTGGGTGGGGGGCGAGCAGTACCTC.

The rearrangement uses TRBV5-6 and TRBJ2-4, with no clear D. The J call may be in error: the DNA end matches TRBJ2-7 better. This CDR3 has 13 amino acids. Germline V gene data show CDR1 as SGHDT and CDR2 as YYEEEE. The CDR3 sequence is CASSVDSVYEQYF. CDR3 in DNA: TGTGCCAGCAGCGTCGATTCGGTGTACGAGCAGTACTTC.